This T cell receptor beta chain appears in the sequencing data of a study of blood T cell repertoires in COVID-19. At the level of the study: There were acute and convalescent COVID-19 samples, and they came from the United States, Italy and Spain. The analysed material was cDNA or gDNA that came from T cells, B-cell-depleted T cells, or PBMCs.

This clone appeared once. Germline-derived CDR1 and CDR2 are LNHNV and YYDKDF (reference sequence). Unmatched junction bases numbered 13, after V lost 0 bases and J lost 5 bases. This CDR3 is 18 amino acids long. Per the study methods: Reference gene primer amplification gave estimated nucleated cell counts. Assay: immunoSEQ multiplex PCR; the TCRdb copy retains only in-frame clones and omits some. V, J and clone size derive from that table, while D and trimming were established from the DNA sequence. The sample has approximately 140,000 clones; around nine tenths are singletons. This sequence joins TRBV15 and TRBJ2-1, with 7 nucleotides matching TRBD2. The sequenced material came from peripheral blood. This receptor was identified in a human donor in a cohort sampled during active COVID-19. The CDR3, as DNA: TGTGCCACCAGCAGAGATAGGGTGGGAGGGCCTATAGACAATGAGCAGTTCTTC. Its translation: CATSRDRVGGPIDNEQFF.